The 18 T cell receptor beta chains given below trace back to one sample, sequenced in a study of T cell responses to AZD1222 COVID-19 vaccine. TCRdb keeps only in-frame clones here, not all; method: immunoSEQ multiplex PCR. The sample includes 120,000 or so clones, approximately 82% of them seen just once. This specimen was peripheral blood, taken 28 days after the second AZD1222 dose. The receptors were sampled from an adult who received the AZD1222 COVID-19 vaccine.

CDR3 sequence reads: CASSIAPGQGLYEQYF. CDR3 nucleotide sequence: TGCGCCAGCAGCATCGCCCCGGGACAGGGTCTCTACGAGCAGTACTTC. V usage is TRBV5-1 and J usage is TRBJ2-7; 9 bases are a match to TRBD1. Germline V gene data show CDR1 as SGHRS and CDR2 as YFSETQ. V lost 4 bases to trimming and J lost 3 bases; unmatched junction nucleotides: 11. This CDR3 is 16 amino acids long.

V gene TRBV11-2 combines with J gene TRBJ2-7, with unresolved D. The germline V gene encodes CDR1 SGHAT and CDR2 FQNNGV. The V gene lost 10 bases and the J gene lost 3 bases, with 22 bases spanning the gap. The CDR3 consists of 15 residues. For the CDR3, the DNA is TGTGCCACCGGCGGAGCAGGCAGAGGAGTCTACGAGCAGTACTTC. This encodes CATGGAGRGVYEQYF.

The count of this clone is one. This chain joins TRBV18 and TRBJ1-5; D is perhaps TRBD1 (5 bases). Per germline, CDR1 KGHSH and CDR2 LQKENI. The ends were cut back, 3 bases at V and 7 bases at J, with 10 bases in the middle. The CDR3 has 13 residues. This chain's CDR3 is CASSPGGEQPQHF. The CDR3 coding sequence is TGTGCCAGCTCACCCGGGGGTGAACAGCCCCAGCATTTT.

This chain joins TRBV3-1 (or the pseudogene TRBV3-2) and TRBJ2-1; perhaps D is TRBD1 or TRBD2 (6 bases each). CDR1 LGHDT and CDR2 YNNKEL come from the germline V gene (reference sequence). V shed 1 base and J shed 3 bases, with 16 bases lying between them. The CDR3 has 17 amino acids. DNA of the CDR3: TGTGCCAGCAGCCAAGTAACAAGGGGGGCCCACTACAATGAGCAGTTCTTC. It encodes CASSQVTRGAHYNEQFF.

This clone was picked up one time. This sequence joins TRBV5-1 and TRBJ2-7; possibly TRBD1 for D (6 bases). V shed 2 bases and J shed 3 bases, with 6 bases lying between them. Germline loops: CDR1 SGHRS, CDR2 YFSETQ. The CDR3 runs to 12 residues. DNA for the CDR3: TGCGCCAGCAGCTTACAGGGCTACGAGCAGTACTTC. Translation: CASSLQGYEQYF.

This chain connects TRBV18 to TRBJ1-1, with TRBD1 identical over 7 bases. The J segment lost 6 bases and the V segment lost 1 base, leaving 5 bases of the junction unmatched. The germline V gene has CDR1 KGHSH and CDR2 LQKENI. The CDR3 consists of 14 residues. For the CDR3, the DNA is TGTGCCAGCTCACCACTTTCGACAGGGCCTGAAGCTTTCTTT. Protein sequence: CASSPLSTGPEAFF. Based on the CDR3 plus reference TRBV18 and TRBJ1-1, the full variable domain is NAGVMQNPRHLVRRRGQEARLRCSPMKGHSHVYWYRQLPEEGLKFMVYLQKENIIDESGMPKERFSAEFPKEGPSILRIQQVVRGDSAAYFCASSPLSTGPEAFFGQGTRLTVV.

This chain's CDR3 is CASSSDRTIAQHF. The CDR3, as DNA: TGTGCCAGCAGTTCAGACCGGACCATCGCCCAGCATTTT. J is TRBJ1-5 and V is TRBV12-3 or TRBV12-4, with D unclear. Trimming left V 4 bases short and J 11 bases short, with 15 bases between. The CDR3 runs to 13 residues.

V is TRBV10-1 and J is TRBJ1-4; TRBD1 matches 9 bases. Germline CDR1 and CDR2: WNHNN and SYGVQD (reference sequence). The junction had 7 bases not matched to a gene; V was cut back by 7 bases and J by 4 bases. The CDR3 has 15 residues. CDR3 DNA: TGCGCCAGCACCGCCGGACAGGGGAATAATGAAAAACTGTTTTTT. Translated: CASTAGQGNNEKLFF.

The chain combines TRBV10-2 with TRBJ2-7; perhaps D is TRBD1 or TRBD2 (5 bases each). The CDR3 is made up of 14 amino acids. CDR1 and CDR2 from the germline V gene are WSHSY and SAAADI. V was clipped by 3 bases and J by 0 bases, with 9 bases between them. CDR3 DNA: TGCGCCAGCAGTGAACCCGGGGCCTCCTACGAGCAGTACTTC. Its protein is CASSEPGASYEQYF.

This sequence joins TRBV18 and TRBJ1-5; the D gene is possibly TRBD1 (5 bases). Trimming shortened V by 3 bases and J by 2 bases, and 5 bases separated the two germline ends. The CDR3 spans 13 residues. CDR1 and CDR2 from the germline V gene are KGHSH and LQKENI. The CDR3 reads CASSPGGNQPQHF. In DNA form, the CDR3 reads TGTGCCAGCTCACCGGGGGGCAATCAGCCCCAGCATTTT.

V usage is TRBV11-2 and J usage is TRBJ2-7; 7 bases fit TRBD1. The V gene end was trimmed by 6 bases and the J gene end by 6 bases; junction bases not matched to a gene: 11. Germline V gene sequence: CDR1 SGHAT, CDR2 FQNNGV. The CDR3 consists of 14 residues. CDR3 DNA sequence: TGTGCCAGCAGTTTTTACCGACAGGGTTCCGAGCAGTACTTC. Protein sequence: CASSFYRQGSEQYF.

CDR3 in amino acids: CASSPSGANSNQPQHF. The CDR3 nucleotides are TGTGCCAGCAGCCCGTCGGGTGCCAATAGCAATCAGCCCCAGCATTTT. The V and J genes are TRBV7-8 and TRBJ1-5; D is unclear. The V end was cut by 5 bases, the J end by 0 bases, with 14 bases between. Germline V gene data show CDR1 as SGHVS and CDR2 as FQNEAQ. This CDR3 is 16 amino acids long.

This chain connects TRBV11-2 to TRBJ2-1, with TRBD2 matching 7 bases. Germline V gives CDR1 SGHAT, CDR2 FQNNGV. V was clipped by 5 bases and J by 6 bases; unmatched bases: 4. CDR3 length equals 13 residues. The CDR3 region is CASSLKRGNEQFF. CDR3 DNA sequence: TGTGCCAGCAGCCTCAAGCGGGGCAATGAGCAGTTCTTC.

The V and J genes are TRBV18 and TRBJ1-3; TRBD1 aligns across 9 bases. The germline V gene has CDR1 KGHSH and CDR2 LQKENI. V lost 1 base to trimming and J lost 0 bases; unmatched junction nucleotides: 10. The CDR3 is 19 amino acids. CDR3 in amino acids: CASSPRQRTGVLSGNTIYF. The CDR3 region has the DNA TGTGCCAGCTCACCACGCCAAAGGACAGGGGTCCTCTCTGGAAACACCATATATTTT.

This clone was recorded once. The J gene is TRBJ1-5, the V gene TRBV3-1 (or the pseudogene TRBV3-2), with 7 positions matching TRBD1. This CDR3 has 15 residues. After removal of 2 bases from V and 4 bases from J, the junction contained 5 bases not matched to a gene. CDR1 and CDR2 from the germline V gene are LGHDT and YNNKEL (reference sequence). The CDR3 spells CASSQQTGRNQPQHF. Here the CDR3 DNA reads TGTGCCAGCAGCCAACAGACAGGGAGGAATCAGCCCCAGCATTTT.

The rearrangement uses TRBV18 and TRBJ1-1, with 7 bases identical to TRBD1. The germline V gene has CDR1 KGHSH and CDR2 LQKENI. Losses at the gene ends were 2 bases for V and 1 base for J; bases not matched to a gene: 1. This CDR3 spans 14 amino acids. CDR3 coding DNA: TGTGCCAGCTCACCAAACAGGGGGAACACTGAAGCTTTCTTT. This codes for CASSPNRGNTEAFF.

This clone was found once. V is TRBV27 and J is TRBJ1-2, with D possibly TRBD1 on 5 matching bases. The CDR3 runs to 14 residues. Germline CDR1 reads MNHEY; CDR2 reads SMNVEV (reference sequence). V shed 8 bases and J shed 7 bases, with 20 bases lying between them. The CDR3 protein is CASALGGLIGGYTF. Here the CDR3 DNA reads TGTGCCAGCGCCTTGGGGGGGTTGATCGGTGGCTACACCTTC.

The genes are TRBV15 and TRBJ2-3, with D unresolved. Germline values: CDR1 LNHNV, CDR2 YYDKDF (reference sequence). Trimming took off 1 base at V and 0 bases at J, with 11 bases between the two ends. The CDR3 has 16 residues. Here the CDR3 reads CATSRGSVASTDTQYF. In DNA, the CDR3 is TGTGCCACCAGCAGAGGGTCGGTTGCTAGCACAGATACGCAGTATTTT.